This TCR beta chain was documented in a study of shared clonotypes between healthy human individuals. Study findings and constraints: Rarefaction revealed incomplete sorted-subset sequencing despite large depth.

With respect to this clone: Its antigen is currently unknown. This same CDR3 is encoded by further DNA sequences in the sample.

TCRdb's copy holds only in-frame clones and misses some; the assay was immunoSEQ multiplex PCR. This repertoire shows about 2.2 million clones, 85% to 95% found once; its top ten account for 1.5% to 2%. V was clipped by 0 bases and J by 5 bases, with 7 bases between them. The CDR3 loop spans 14 amino acids. Germline-derived CDR1 and CDR2 are SEHNR and FQNEAQ (reference sequence). Naive-designated CD8 cells lacked CD45RO, were positively enriched for CCR7, and omitted terminally differentiated effector memory CD45RA+ cells. The TCR was taken from a man younger than 35 in good health. Some clones in this sample may be carry-over from other donors' samples. Sequenced input: naive CD8+ T cells from PBMCs. V and J are TRBV7-9 and TRBJ2-2; D is possibly TRBD2 (6 bases). The chain's CDR3 is CASSLAGGTGELFF. The CDR3 DNA reads TGTGCCAGCAGCTTAGCGGGGGGAACCGGGGAGCTGTTTTTT.